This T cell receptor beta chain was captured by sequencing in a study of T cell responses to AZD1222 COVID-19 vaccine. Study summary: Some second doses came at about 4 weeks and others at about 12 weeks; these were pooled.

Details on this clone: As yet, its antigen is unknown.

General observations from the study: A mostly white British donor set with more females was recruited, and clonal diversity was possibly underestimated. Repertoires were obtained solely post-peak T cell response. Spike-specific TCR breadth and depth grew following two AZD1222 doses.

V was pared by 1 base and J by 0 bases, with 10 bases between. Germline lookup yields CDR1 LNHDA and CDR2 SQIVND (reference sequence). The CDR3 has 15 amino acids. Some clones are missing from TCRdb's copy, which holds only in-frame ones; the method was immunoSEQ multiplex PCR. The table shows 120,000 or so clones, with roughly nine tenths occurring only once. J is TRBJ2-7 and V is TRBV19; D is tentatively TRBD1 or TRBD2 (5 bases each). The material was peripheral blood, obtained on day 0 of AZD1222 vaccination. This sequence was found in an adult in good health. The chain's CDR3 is CASSIVGESSYEQYF. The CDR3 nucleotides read TGTGCCAGTAGTATAGTAGGGGAGAGCTCCTACGAGCAGTACTTC. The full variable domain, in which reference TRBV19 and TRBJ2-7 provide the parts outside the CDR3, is DGGITQSPKYLFRKEGQNVTLSCEQNLNHDAMYWYRQDPGQGLRLIYYSQIVNDFQKGDIAEGYSVSREKKESFPLTVTSAQKNPTAFYLCASSIVGESSYEQYFGPGTRLTVT.